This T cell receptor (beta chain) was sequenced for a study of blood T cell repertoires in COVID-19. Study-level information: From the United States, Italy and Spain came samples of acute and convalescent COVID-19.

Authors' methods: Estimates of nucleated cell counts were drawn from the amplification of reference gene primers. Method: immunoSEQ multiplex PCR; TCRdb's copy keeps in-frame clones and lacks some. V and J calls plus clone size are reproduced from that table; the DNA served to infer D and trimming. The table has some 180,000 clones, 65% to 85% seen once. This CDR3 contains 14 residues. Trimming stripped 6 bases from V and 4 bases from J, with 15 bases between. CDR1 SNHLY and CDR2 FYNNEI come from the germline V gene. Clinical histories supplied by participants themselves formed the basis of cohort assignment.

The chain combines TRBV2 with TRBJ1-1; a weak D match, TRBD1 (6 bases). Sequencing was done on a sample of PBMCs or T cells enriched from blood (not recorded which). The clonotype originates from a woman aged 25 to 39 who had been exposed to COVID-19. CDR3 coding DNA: TGTGCCAGCAGGGCTCAAGGGGGGGCCACTGAAGCTTTCTTT. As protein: CASRAQGGATEAFF.